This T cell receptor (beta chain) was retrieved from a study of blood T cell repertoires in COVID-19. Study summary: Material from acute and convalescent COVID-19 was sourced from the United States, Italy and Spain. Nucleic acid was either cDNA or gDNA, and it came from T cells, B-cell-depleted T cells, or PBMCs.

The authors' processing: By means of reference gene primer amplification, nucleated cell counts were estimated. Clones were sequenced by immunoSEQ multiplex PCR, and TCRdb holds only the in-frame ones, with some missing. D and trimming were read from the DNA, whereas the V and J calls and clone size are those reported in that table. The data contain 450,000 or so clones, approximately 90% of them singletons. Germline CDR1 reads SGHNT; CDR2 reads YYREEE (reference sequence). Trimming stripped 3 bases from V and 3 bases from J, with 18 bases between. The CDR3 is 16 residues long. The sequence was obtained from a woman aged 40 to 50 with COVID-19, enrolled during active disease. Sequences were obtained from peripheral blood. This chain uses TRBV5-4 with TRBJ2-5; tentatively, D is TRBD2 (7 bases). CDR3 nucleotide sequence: TGTGCCAGCAGCTCCCCTAGAGGGGGGGCCGAAGAGACCCAGTACTTC. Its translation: CASSSPRGGAEETQYF.